A single T cell receptor beta chain is shown here with its context. A junction boundary mismatches the germline segment, possibly from a read error. Data came from immunoSEQ multiplex PCR; TCRdb stores just in-frame clones and leaves some out. The data contain about 89,000 clones, about nine tenths of them seen just once; the ten biggest clones take up under 25%. The sample comes from a study of control samples from healthy donors and cancer patients. Germline CDR1 MRHNA, CDR2 SNTAGT. The CDR3 is 12 amino acids. Input material: blood. This rearrangement joins TRBV6-4 to TRBJ2-1, with 7 bases lining up with TRBD1. The sequence came from a man in his thirties or forties in good health. CDR3 amino acids: CASSDSGQVRIF. The CDR3 nucleotides are TGTGCCAGCAGTGACTCTGGACAGGTCCGGATCTTC.